This T cell receptor (beta chain) was sequenced during a study of blood T cell repertoires in COVID-19. As for the study in general: Samples taken during acute and convalescent COVID-19 were collected in the United States, Italy and Spain. Sources were T cells, B-cell-depleted T cells, or PBMCs; the material itself was cDNA or gDNA.

Original processing notes: By means of reference gene primer amplification, nucleated cell counts were estimated. Produced via immunoSEQ multiplex PCR; TCRdb's table is partial and in-frame only. The V and J calls and clone size are taken from that table; D and trimming were inferred from the DNA. The table includes about 180,000 clones, 89% detected once. This CDR3 spans 15 amino acids. V dropped 2 bases and J dropped 5 bases, with 10 bases sitting between them. Per germline, CDR1 SGHTA and CDR2 FQGTGA. The receptor was derived from a young man who had recovered from COVID-19. The gene calls are TRBV7-3 and TRBJ1-6; D may be TRBD1 (6 bases). Specimen: peripheral blood. CDR3 nucleotide sequence: TGTGCCAGCAGCTTACAGGCAGGGGATAATTCACCCCTCCACTTT. This encodes CASSLQAGDNSPLHF.